What follows are 19 T cell receptor beta chains derived from one specimen sequenced in a study of T cell responses to AZD1222 COVID-19 vaccine. The method was immunoSEQ multiplex PCR; TCRdb's version includes in-frame clones alone and lacks a portion of them. The repertoire holds about 120,000 clones, with 92% as singletons. The sample in question was peripheral blood, obtained on day 0 of AZD1222 vaccination. The receptors were sampled from an adult in good health.

The chain employs TRBV2 and TRBJ2-3; D is uncertain. The CDR3 is made up of 12 amino acids. Germline loops: CDR1 SNHLY, CDR2 FYNNEI. Trimming shortened V by 6 bases and J by 2 bases, and 6 bases separated the two germline ends. CDR3 sequence (DNA): TGTGCCAGCAGGCGGTCCACAGATACGCAGTATTTT. Translation gives CASRRSTDTQYF.

The V gene is TRBV20-1, the J gene TRBJ1-1; possible D gene TRBD1, 6 bases. The CDR3 extends over 11 amino acids. Germline values: CDR1 DFQATT, CDR2 SNEGSKA (reference sequence). Trimming shortened V by 1 base and J by 6 bases, and 6 bases separated the two germline ends. In nucleotides, the CDR3 is TGCAGTGCTAGAGCAGGGGCTGAAGCTTTCTTT. As protein: CSARAGAEAFF.

This clone was counted a single time. The rearrangement joins TRBV6-6 to TRBJ2-3; 13 bases fit TRBD2. V lost 7 bases to trimming and J lost 5 bases; unmatched junction nucleotides: 9. Germline V lookup: CDR1 MNHNY, CDR2 SVGAGI (reference sequence). This CDR3 comprises 16 residues. The CDR3 sequence: CASTHLRTSGRDTQYF. In DNA form, the CDR3 reads TGTGCCAGCACTCACTTAAGGACTAGCGGGAGAGATACGCAGTATTTT.

The chain is built from TRBV5-6 and TRBJ1-2, with 9 bases fitting TRBD1. V was clipped by 3 bases and J by 8 bases; unmatched bases: 5. Germline assignment: CDR1 SGHDT and CDR2 YYEEEE. The CDR3 loop spans 13 amino acids. CDR3 sequence reads: CASSSTGGGGYTF. The CDR3 DNA reads as TGTGCCAGCAGCTCTACAGGGGGCGGAGGCTACACCTTC.

V usage is TRBV13 and J usage is TRBJ2-1, with 10 bases fitting TRBD2. The CDR3 is 17 amino acids. After removal of 0 bases from V and 5 bases from J, the junction contained 7 bases not matched to a gene. Germline CDR1 is PRHDT and CDR2 is FYEKMQ (reference sequence). The CDR3 reads CASSLGGAGGFNNEQFF. The CDR3 DNA is TGTGCCAGCAGCTTAGGGGGAGCGGGAGGGTTTAACAATGAGCAGTTCTTC.

The chain links TRBV10-3 to TRBJ2-2; TRBD1 agrees at 8 bases. Trimming cost V 11 bases and J 4 bases; bases outside gene matches: 6. The CDR3 length is 13 residues. The V gene's germline CDR1 is ENHRY and CDR2 SYGVKD. The CDR3 spells CAPRTGTTGELFF. In DNA form, the CDR3 reads TGTGCCCCTCGGACAGGGACCACCGGGGAGCTGTTTTTT.

This chain uses TRBV10-1 with TRBJ1-1, with D tentatively TRBD1 (5 bases). The germline CDR1 and CDR2 sequences are WNHNN and SYGVQD (reference sequence). The CDR3 runs 16 residues. Trimming took off 2 bases at V and 0 bases at J, with 13 bases between the two ends. The CDR3 loop reads CASSEGPGPMNTEAFF. Written as DNA, the CDR3 is TGCGCCAGCAGTGAGGGTCCGGGGCCAATGAACACTGAAGCTTTCTTT.

This clone turned up a few times. V is TRBV7-2 and J is TRBJ2-4; D unresolved. The germline V gene has CDR1 SGHTA and CDR2 FQGNSA. V lost 4 bases and J lost 1, with 11 bases in between. CDR3 size: 15 residues. The CDR3 protein is CASSSSRVAKNIQYF. CDR3 bases: TGTGCCAGCAGCTCTTCCCGGGTGGCCAAAAACATTCAGTACTTC. The entire variable domain, with the rest obtained from reference TRBV7-2 and TRBJ2-4, is as follows: GAGVSQSPSNKVTEKGKDVELRCDPISGHTALYWYRQSLGQGLEFLIYFQGNSAPDKSGLPSDRFSAERTGGSVSTLTIQRTQQEDSAVYLCASSSSRVAKNIQYFGAGTRLSVL.

This rearrangement joins TRBV18 to TRBJ2-7; TRBD2 aligns across 11 bases. Germline trimming cut 5 bases from V and 6 bases from J; bases unmatched to any gene: 12. Germline lookup yields CDR1 KGHSH and CDR2 LQKENI. The CDR3 loop spans 16 amino acids. CDR3 in amino acids: CASSSNSGGARSEQYF. The DNA for the CDR3 is TGTGCCAGCTCAAGTAATAGCGGGGGGGCCCGCAGCGAGCAGTACTTC.

This clone was observed a single time. This chain joins TRBV6-5 and TRBJ1-4; D ambiguous. The germline CDR1 and CDR2 sequences are MNHEY and SVGAGI. The CDR3 contains 14 residues. Trimming cost V 5 bases and J 6 bases, with 13 bases left between them. The CDR3 sequence is CASSHTDTDEKLFF. The DNA of the CDR3 is TGTGCCAGCAGTCACACAGATACGGATGAAAAACTGTTTTTT.

The chain employs TRBV4-1 and TRBJ1-3; no clear D gene. Between the trimmed V and J ends, which lost 0 bases and 7 bases, there was a span of 19 bases. This CDR3 is 17 amino acids long. CDR1 is MGHRA and CDR2 is YSYEKL in the germline V gene. The CDR3 sequence: CASSQDRQQWQRNTIYF. CDR3 coding DNA: TGCGCCAGCAGCCAAGATCGGCAGCAATGGCAGCGGAACACCATATATTTT.

This clone was seen once. The V and J genes are TRBV18 and TRBJ2-3; tentatively, D is TRBD2 (5 bases). Germline CDR1 reads KGHSH; CDR2 reads LQKENI. This CDR3 has 14 amino acids. V gave up 2 bases and J gave up 1 base, with 7 bases separating them. The CDR3 region has the DNA TGTGCCAGCTCACCAGAGAGGGGCACAGATACGCAGTATTTT. It specifies CASSPERGTDTQYF.

The chain recombines TRBV24-1 with TRBJ1-2; D is uncertain. In germline, CDR1 is KGHDR, CDR2 SFDVKD. V lost 3 bases and J lost 4, with 2 bases in between. The CDR3 extends over 11 amino acids. CDR3 residues: CATSDRYGYTF. CDR3 in DNA: TGTGCCACCAGTGATCGCTATGGCTACACCTTC.

This clone has a single count. This chain uses TRBV28 with TRBJ1-1; perhaps TRBD1 as D (6 bases). Trimming took off 8 bases at V and 3 bases at J, with 16 bases between the two ends. This CDR3 has 14 residues. Germline V gives CDR1 MDHEN, CDR2 SYDVKM. The CDR3 coding sequence is TGTGCCAGCGCGCGAGGGGGTTCGGACACTGAAGCTTTCTTT. Protein product: CASARGGSDTEAFF.

The chain carries TRBV5-1 and TRBJ1-3; D uncertain. The CDR3 has 16 residues. V gave up 2 bases and J gave up 7 bases, with 19 bases separating them. CDR1 and CDR2 (germline): SGHRS, YFSETQ. CDR3 sequence reads: CASSFALLGPYNTIYF. The CDR3 DNA is TGCGCCAGCAGCTTTGCCCTCTTAGGGCCCTATAACACCATATATTTT.

J is TRBJ2-6 and V is TRBV4-1; perhaps TRBD1 as D (6 bases). This CDR3 is built from 18 residues. Germline assignment: CDR1 MGHRA and CDR2 YSYEKL. V lost 1 base and J 1 base, leaving 14 bases between the germline ends. The CDR3 region has the DNA TGCGCCAGCAGCCAAGGTCTTTCAGGGGAATCTGGGGCCAACGTCCTGACTTTC. Its translation is CASSQGLSGESGANVLTF.

A few counts support this clone. This chain links TRBV7-6 with TRBJ1-1; TRBD1 might be the D (5 bases). CDR3 length: 15 amino acids. The germline CDR1 and CDR2 sequences are SGHVS and FNYEAQ. V was clipped by 0 bases and J by 5 bases, with 13 bases between them. CDR3 residues: CASSLASGGATEAFF. The CDR3 DNA reads as TGTGCCAGCAGCTTAGCTTCCGGAGGGGCAACTGAAGCTTTCTTT.

The rearrangement links TRBV3-1 (or the pseudogene TRBV3-2) to TRBJ1-3, with TRBD1 identical over 7 bases. Germline CDR1 reads LGHDT; CDR2 reads YNNKEL (reference sequence). This CDR3 contains 15 residues. V lost 3 bases to trimming and J lost 3 bases; unmatched junction nucleotides: 5. Written as DNA, the CDR3 is TGTGCCAGCAGCCAGATCCCAGGGGGTGGAAACACCATATATTTT. It specifies CASSQIPGGGNTIYF.

This chain joins TRBV9 and TRBJ2-3; D is ambiguous. The germline V gene encodes CDR1 SGDLS and CDR2 YYNGEE. The CDR3 is made up of 14 amino acids. The germline V and J ends were trimmed by 0 bases and 3 bases, with 8 bases remaining between them. The DNA for the CDR3 is TGTGCCAGCAGCGTAGGACGTCCTACAGATACGCAGTATTTT. Residues: CASSVGRPTDTQYF.